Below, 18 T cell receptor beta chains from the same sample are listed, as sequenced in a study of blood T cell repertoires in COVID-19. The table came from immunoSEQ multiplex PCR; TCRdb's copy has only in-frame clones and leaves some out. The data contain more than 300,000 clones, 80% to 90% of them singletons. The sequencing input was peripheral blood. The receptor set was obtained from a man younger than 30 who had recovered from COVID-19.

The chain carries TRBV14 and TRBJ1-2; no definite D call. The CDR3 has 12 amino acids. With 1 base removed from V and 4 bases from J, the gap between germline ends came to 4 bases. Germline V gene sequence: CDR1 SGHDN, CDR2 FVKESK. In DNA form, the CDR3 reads TGTGCCAGCAGCCAAGCTTCCTATGGCTACACCTTC. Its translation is CASSQASYGYTF.

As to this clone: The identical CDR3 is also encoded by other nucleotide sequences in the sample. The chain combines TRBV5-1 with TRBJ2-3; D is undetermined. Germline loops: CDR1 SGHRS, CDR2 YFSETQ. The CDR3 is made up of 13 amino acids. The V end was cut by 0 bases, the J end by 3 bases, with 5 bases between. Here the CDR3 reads CASSLAGTDTQYF. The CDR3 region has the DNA TGCGCCAGCAGCTTGGCCGGGACAGATACGCAGTATTTT.

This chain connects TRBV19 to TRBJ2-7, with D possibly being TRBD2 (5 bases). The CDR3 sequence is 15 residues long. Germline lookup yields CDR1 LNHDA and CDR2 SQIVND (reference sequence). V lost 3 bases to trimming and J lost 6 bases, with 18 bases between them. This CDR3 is CASSITSGSMGEQYF. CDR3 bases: TGTGCCAGTAGTATTACTAGTGGGAGTATGGGCGAGCAGTACTTC.

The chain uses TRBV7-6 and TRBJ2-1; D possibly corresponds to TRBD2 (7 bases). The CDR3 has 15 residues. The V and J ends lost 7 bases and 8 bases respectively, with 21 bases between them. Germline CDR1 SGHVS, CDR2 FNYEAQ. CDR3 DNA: TGTGCCAGCATCCAAGGGGGAGGGCCCTTCGATGAGCAGTTCTTC. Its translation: CASIQGGGPFDEQFF.

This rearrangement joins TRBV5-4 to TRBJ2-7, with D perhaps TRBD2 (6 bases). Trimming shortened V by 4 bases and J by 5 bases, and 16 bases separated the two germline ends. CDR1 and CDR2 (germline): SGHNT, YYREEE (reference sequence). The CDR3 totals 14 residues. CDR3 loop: CASSTSGSADEQYF. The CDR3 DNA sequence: TGTGCCAGCAGCACCAGCGGGTCGGCGGACGAGCAGTACTTC.

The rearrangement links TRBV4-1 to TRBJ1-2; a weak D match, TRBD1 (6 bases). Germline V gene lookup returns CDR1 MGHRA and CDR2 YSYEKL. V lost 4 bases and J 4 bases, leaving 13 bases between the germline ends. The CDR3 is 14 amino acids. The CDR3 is CASSPRGGRYGYTF. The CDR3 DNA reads TGCGCCAGCAGCCCCCGGGGGGGCCGCTATGGCTACACCTTC.

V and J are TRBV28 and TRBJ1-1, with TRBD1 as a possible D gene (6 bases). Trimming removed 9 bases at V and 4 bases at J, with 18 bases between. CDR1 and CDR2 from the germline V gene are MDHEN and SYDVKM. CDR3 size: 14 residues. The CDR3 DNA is TGTGCCAGTCACAACCCTGGGGGGGCCACTGAAGCTTTCTTT. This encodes CASHNPGGATEAFF.

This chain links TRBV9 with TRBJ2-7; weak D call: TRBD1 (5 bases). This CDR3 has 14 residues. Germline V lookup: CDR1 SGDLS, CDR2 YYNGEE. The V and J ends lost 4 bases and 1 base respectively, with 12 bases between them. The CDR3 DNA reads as TGTGCCAGCAGCCCAACAGGCCTGTCCTACGAGCAGTACTTC. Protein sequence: CASSPTGLSYEQYF.

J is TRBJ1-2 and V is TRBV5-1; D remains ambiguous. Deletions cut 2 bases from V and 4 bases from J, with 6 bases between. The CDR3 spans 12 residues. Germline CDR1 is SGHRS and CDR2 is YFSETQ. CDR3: CASSLEGYGYTF. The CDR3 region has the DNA TGCGCCAGCAGCTTAGAGGGCTATGGCTACACCTTC.

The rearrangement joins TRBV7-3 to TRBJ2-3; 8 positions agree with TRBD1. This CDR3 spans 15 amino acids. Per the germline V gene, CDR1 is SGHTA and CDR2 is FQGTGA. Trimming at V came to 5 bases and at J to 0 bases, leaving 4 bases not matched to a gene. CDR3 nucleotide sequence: TGTGCCAGCAGCCCACAGGGGGGTAGCACAGATACGCAGTATTTT. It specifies CASSPQGGSTDTQYF.

The CDR3 DNA is TGTGCCAGCTCACCGGACTATTTCTACGAGCAGTACTTC. Translation: CASSPDYFYEQYF. This chain connects TRBV18 to TRBJ2-7; tentatively, D is TRBD2 (6 bases). V was shortened by 3 bases and J by 3 bases, with 9 bases between the two germline ends. CDR1 is KGHSH, CDR2 LQKENI, per germline. The CDR3 is 13 amino acids.

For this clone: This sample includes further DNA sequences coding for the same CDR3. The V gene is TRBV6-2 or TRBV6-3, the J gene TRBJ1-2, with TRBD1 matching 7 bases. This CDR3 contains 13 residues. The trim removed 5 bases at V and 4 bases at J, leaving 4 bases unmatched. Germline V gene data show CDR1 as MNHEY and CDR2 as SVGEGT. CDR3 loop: CASSLRTGYGYTF. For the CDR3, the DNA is TGTGCCAGCAGTCTCCGGACAGGCTATGGCTACACCTTC.

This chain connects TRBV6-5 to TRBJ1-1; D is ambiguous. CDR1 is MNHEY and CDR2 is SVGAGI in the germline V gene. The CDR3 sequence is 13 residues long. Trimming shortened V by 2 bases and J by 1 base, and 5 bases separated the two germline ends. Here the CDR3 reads CASSYGENTEAFF. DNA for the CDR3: TGTGCCAGCAGTTACGGAGAGAACACTGAAGCTTTCTTT.

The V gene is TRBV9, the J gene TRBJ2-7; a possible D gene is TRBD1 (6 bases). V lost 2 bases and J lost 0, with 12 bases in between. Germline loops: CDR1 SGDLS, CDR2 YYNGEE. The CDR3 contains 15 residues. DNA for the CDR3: TGTGCCAGCAGCGTGGACAGTGCAGACTCCTACGAGCAGTACTTC. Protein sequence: CASSVDSADSYEQYF.

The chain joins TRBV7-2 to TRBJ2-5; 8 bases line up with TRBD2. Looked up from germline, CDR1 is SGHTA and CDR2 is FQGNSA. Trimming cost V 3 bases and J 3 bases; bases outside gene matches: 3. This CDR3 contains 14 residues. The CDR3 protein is CASSFLGLEETQYF. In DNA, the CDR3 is TGTGCCAGCAGCTTCTTGGGACTAGAAGAGACCCAGTACTTC.

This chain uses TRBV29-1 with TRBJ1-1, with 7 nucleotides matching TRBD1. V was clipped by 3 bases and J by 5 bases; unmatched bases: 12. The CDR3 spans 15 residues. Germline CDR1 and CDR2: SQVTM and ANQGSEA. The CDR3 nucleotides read TGCAGCGTTGAGGCCTGGGGCAGGGGGAGGACTGAAGCTTTCTTT. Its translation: CSVEAWGRGRTEAFF.

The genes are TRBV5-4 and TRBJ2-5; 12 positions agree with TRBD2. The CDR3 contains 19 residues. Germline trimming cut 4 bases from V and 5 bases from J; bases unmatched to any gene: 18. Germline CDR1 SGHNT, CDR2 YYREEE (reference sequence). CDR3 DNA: TGTGCCAGCAGCCTGGGTCAGGCTAGCGGGGGGGCAAGATTGGAGACCCAGTACTTC. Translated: CASSLGQASGGARLETQYF.

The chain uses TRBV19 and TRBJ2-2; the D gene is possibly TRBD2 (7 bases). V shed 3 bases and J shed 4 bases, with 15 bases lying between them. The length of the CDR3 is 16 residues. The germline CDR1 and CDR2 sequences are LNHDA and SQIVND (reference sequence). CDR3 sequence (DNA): TGTGCCAGTAGTATGGGTGGCGGGGGCCTCACCGGGGAGCTGTTTTTT. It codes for CASSMGGGGLTGELFF.